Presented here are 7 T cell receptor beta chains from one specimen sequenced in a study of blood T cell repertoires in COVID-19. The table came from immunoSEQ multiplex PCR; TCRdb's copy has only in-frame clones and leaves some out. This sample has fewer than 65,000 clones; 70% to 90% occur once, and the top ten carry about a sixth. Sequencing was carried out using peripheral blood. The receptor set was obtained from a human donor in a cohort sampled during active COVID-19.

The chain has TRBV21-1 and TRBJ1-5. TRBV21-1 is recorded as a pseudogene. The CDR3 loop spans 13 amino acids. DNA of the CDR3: TGTGCCAGCAGCAAATGGGGGGGAATGCCCCAGCATTTT. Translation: CASSKWGGMPQHF.

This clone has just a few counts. The CDR3 spells CASTSRPGGREQYF. CDR3 nucleotide sequence: TGTGCCAGCACCTCCCGGCCGGGGGGGCGCGAGCAGTACTTC. The J gene is TRBJ2-7, the V gene TRBV3-1 (or the pseudogene TRBV3-2); 8 bases are shared with TRBD2. Germline V gene lookup returns CDR1 LGHDT and CDR2 YNNKEL (reference sequence). The CDR3 is 14 residues long. J gave up 6 bases and V 7 bases, and 11 bases lay outside the gene matches.

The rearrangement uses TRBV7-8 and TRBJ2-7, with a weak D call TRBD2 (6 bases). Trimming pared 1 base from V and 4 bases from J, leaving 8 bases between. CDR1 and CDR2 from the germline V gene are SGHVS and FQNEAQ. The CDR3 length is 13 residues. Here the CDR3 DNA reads TGTGCCAGCAGCTTAGGGGGACTTTACGAGCAGTACTTC. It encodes CASSLGGLYEQYF.

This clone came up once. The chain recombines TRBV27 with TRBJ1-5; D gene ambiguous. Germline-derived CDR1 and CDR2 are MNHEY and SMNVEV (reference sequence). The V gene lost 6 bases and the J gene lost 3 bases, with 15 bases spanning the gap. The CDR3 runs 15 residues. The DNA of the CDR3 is TGTGCCAGCAGCCCCGGAGAGGGAATCAATCAGCCCCAGCATTTT. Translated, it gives CASSPGEGINQPQHF.

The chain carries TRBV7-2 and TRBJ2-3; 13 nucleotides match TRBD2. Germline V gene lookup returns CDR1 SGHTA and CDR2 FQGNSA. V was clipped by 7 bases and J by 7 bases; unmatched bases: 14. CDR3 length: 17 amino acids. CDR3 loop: CASTQPDTSGGAYTQYF. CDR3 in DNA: TGTGCCAGCACTCAACCTGATACTAGCGGGGGGGCTTATACGCAGTATTTT.

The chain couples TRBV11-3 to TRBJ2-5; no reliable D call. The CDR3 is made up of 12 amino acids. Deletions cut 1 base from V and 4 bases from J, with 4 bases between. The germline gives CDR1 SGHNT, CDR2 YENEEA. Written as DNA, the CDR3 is TGTGCCAGCAGCTTAGTAGCAGAGACCCAGTACTTC. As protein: CASSLVAETQYF.

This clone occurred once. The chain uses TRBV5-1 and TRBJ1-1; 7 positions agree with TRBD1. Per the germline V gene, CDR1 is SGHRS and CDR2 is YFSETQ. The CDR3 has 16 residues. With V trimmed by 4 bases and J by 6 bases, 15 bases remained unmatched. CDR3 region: CASSRALGTADAEAFF. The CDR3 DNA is TGCGCCAGCAGCCGGGCCCTCGGGACAGCCGATGCTGAAGCTTTCTTT.